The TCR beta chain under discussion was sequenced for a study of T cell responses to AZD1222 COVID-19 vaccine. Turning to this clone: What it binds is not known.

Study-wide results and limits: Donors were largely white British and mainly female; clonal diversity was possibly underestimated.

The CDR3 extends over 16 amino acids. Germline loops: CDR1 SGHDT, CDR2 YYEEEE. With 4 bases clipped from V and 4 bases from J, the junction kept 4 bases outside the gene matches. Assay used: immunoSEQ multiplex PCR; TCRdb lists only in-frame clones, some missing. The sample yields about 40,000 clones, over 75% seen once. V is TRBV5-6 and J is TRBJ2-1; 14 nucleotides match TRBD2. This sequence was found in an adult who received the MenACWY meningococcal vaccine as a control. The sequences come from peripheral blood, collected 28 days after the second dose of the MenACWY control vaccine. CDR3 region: CASSPGLAGGYNEQFF. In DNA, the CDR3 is TGTGCCAGCAGCCCCGGACTAGCGGGAGGTTACAATGAGCAGTTCTTC.